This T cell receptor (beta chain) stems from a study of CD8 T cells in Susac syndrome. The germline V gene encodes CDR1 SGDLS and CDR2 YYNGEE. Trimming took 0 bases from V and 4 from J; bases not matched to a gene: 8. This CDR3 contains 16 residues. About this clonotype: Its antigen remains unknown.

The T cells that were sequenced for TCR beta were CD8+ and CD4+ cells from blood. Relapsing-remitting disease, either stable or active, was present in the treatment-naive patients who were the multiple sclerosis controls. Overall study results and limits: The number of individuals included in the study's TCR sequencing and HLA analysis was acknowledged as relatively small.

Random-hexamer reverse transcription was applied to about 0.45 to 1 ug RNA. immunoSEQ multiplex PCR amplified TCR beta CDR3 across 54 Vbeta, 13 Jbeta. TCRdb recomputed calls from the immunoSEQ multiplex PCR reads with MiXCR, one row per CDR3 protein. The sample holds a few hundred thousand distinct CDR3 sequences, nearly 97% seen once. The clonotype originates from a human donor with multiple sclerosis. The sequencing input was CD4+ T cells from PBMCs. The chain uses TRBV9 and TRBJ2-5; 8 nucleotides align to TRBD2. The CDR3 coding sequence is TGTGCCAGCAGCGTAGGAGGTAGCGGGACACTAGAGACCCAGTACTTC. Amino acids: CASSVGGSGTLETQYF.